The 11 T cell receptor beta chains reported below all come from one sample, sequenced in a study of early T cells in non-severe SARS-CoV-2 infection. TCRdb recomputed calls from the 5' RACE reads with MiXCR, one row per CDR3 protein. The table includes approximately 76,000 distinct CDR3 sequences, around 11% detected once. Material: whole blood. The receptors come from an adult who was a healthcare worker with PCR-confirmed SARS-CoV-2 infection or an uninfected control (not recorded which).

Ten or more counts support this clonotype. CDR3 nucleotides: TGCAGCGTTGAAGACGCGACCTACGAGCAGTACTTC. This codes for CSVEDATYEQYF. This chain joins TRBV29-1 and TRBJ2-7; D unclear. The CDR3 extends over 12 amino acids. V was cut by 0 bases and J by 2 bases, with 5 bases left in between. Germline V gene sequence: CDR1 SQVTM, CDR2 ANQGSEA.

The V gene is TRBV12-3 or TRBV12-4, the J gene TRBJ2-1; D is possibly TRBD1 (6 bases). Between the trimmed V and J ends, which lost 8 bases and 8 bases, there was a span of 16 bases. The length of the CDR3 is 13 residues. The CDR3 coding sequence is TGTGCCAGCCTAAAAGGGGGTAACTATGAGCAGTTCTTC. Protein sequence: CASLKGGNYEQFF.

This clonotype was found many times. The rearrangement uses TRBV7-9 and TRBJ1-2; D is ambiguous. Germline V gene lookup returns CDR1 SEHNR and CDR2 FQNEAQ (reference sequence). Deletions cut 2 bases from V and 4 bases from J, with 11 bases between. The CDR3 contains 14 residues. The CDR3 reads CASSLLADAYGYTF. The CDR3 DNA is TGTGCCAGCAGCTTATTGGCGGATGCCTATGGCTACACCTTC.

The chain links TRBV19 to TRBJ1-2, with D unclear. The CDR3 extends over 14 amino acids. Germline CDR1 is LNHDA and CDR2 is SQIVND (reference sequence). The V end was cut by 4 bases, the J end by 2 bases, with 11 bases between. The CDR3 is CASSRSAGNYGYTF. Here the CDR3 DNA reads TGTGCCAGTAGTAGATCCGCGGGGAACTATGGCTACACCTTC.

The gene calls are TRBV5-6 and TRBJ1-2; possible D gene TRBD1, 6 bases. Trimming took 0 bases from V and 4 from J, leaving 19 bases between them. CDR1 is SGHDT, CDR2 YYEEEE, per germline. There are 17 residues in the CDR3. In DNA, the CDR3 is TGTGCCAGCAGCTTGGCGGACAGTCGGGTAACCCTCTATGGCTACACCTTC. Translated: CASSLADSRVTLYGYTF.

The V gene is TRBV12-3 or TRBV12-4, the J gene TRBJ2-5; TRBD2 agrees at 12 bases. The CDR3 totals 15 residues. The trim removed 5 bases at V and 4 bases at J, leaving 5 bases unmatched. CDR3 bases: TGTGCCAGCAGTCCTAGCGGGGGGGCTGGAGAGACCCAGTACTTC. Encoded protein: CASSPSGGAGETQYF.

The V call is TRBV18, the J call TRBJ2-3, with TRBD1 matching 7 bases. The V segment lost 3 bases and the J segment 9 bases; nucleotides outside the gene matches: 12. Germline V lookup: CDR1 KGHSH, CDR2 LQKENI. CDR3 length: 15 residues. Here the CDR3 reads CASSPSQGVIGTQYF. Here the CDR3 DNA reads TGTGCCAGCTCACCCAGCCAGGGGGTTATCGGGACGCAGTATTTT. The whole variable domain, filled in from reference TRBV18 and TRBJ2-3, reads NAGVMQNPRHLVRRRGQEARLRCSPMKGHSHVYWYRQLPEEGLKFMVYLQKENIIDESGMPKERFSAEFPKEGPSILRIQQVVRGDSAAYFCASSPSQGVIGTQYFGPGTRLTVL.

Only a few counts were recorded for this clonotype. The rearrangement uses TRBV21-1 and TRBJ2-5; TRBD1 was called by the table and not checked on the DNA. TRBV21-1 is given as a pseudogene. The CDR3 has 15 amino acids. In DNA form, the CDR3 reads TGTGCCAGCAGCAAAGAGGGGCAGAAACAAGAGACCCAGTACTTC. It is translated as CASSKEGQKQETQYF.

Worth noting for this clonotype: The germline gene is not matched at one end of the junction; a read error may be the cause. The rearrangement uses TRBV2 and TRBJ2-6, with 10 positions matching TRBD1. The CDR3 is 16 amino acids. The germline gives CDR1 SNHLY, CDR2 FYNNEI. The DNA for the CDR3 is TGTGCCTGCAGCCGGGACAGGGGTTCTGGGGCCAACGTCCTGACTTTC. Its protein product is CACSRDRGSGANVLTF.

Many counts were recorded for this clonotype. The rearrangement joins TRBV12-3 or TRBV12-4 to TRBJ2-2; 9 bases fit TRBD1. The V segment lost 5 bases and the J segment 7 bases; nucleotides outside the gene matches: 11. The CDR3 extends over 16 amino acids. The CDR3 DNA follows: TGTGCCAGCAGTCCCGGACAGGGGCTCGGGATCGGGGAGCTGTTTTTT. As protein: CASSPGQGLGIGELFF.

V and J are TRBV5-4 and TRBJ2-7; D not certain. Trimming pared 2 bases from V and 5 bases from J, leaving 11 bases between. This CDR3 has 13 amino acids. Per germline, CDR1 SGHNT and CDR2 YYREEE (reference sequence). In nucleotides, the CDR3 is TGTGCCAGCAGCTTCGAAATTTTGGACGAGCAGTACTTC. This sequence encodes CASSFEILDEQYF.